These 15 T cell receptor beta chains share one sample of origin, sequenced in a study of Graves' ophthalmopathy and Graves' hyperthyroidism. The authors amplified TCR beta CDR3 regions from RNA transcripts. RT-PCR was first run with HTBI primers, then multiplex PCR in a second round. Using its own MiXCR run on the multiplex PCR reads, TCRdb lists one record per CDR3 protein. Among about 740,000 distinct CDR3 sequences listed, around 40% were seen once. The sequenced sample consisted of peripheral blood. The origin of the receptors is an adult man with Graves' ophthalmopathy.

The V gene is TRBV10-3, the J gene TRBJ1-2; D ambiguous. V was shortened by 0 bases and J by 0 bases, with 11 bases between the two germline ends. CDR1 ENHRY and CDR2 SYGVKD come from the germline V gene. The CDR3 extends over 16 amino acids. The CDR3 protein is CAISESMQPANYGYTF. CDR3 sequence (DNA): TGTGCCATCAGTGAGTCGATGCAACCAGCTAACTATGGCTACACCTTC.

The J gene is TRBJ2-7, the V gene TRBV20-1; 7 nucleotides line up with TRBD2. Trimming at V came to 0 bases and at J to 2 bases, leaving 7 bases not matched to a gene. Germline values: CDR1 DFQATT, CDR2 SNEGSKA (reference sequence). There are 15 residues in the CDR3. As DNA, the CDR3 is TGCAGTGCTAGAGACTTGGCGGGAGCCCCCTACGAGCAGTACTTC. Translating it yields CSARDLAGAPYEQYF.

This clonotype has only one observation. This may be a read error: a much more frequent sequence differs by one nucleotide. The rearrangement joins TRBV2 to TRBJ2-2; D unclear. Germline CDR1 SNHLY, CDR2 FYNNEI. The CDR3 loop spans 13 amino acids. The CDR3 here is CASSISNAGELFF. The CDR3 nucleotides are TGTGCCAGCTCAATTTCGAACGCCGGGGAGCTGTTTTTT.

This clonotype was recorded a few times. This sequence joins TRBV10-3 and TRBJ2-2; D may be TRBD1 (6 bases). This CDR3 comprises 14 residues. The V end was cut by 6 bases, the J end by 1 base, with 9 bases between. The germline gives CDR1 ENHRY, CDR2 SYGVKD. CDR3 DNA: TGTGCCATCAGACAACAGGGGAACACCGGGGAGCTGTTTTTT. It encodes CAIRQQGNTGELFF.

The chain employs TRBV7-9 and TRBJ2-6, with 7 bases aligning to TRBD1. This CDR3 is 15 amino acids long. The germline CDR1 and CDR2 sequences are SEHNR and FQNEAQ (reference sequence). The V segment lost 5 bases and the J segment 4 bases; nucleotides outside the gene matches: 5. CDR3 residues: CASSIPGQGANVLTF. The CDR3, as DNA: TGTGCCAGCAGCATACCGGGACAGGGGGCCAACGTCCTGACTTTC.

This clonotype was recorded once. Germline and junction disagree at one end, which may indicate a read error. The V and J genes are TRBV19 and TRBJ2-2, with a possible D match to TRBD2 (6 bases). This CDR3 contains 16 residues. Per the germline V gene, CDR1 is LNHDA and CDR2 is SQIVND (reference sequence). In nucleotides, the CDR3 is TGTGCCAGTAGCCCCTTTAGCTCGAGGGGCACCGGGGGGCTGTTTTTT. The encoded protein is CASSPFSSRGTGGLFF.

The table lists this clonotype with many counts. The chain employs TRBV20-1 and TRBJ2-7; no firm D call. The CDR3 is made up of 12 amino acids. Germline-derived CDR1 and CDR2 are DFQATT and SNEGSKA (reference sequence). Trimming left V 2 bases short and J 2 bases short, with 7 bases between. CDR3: CSARLGTYEQYF. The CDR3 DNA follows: TGCAGTGCTAGACTGGGGACCTACGAGCAGTACTTC.

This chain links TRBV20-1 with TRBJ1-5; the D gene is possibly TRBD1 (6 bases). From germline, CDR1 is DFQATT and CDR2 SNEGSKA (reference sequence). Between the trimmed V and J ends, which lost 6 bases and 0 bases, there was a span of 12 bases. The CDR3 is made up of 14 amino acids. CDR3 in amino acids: CSAIRGSSNQPQHF. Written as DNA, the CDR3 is TGCAGTGCCATCAGGGGTTCTAGCAATCAGCCCCAGCATTTT.

This CDR3 is CASSLAQGAVGELFF. The DNA of the CDR3 is TGTGCCAGCAGCTTGGCGCAGGGGGCCGTCGGGGAGCTGTTTTTT. The rearrangement uses TRBV25-1 and TRBJ2-2; TRBD1 agrees at 8 bases. The CDR3 is made up of 15 amino acids. Germline-derived CDR1 and CDR2 are MGHDK and SYGVNS. V shed 6 bases, J shed 7 bases, and the junction held 10 bases outside the gene matches.

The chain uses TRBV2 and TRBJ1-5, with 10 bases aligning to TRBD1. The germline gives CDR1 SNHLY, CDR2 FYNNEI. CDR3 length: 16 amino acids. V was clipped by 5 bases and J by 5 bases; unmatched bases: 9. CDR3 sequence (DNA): TGTGCCAGCAGTTTATCGGGACAGGGGTTCTATCAGCCCCAGCATTTT. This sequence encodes CASSLSGQGFYQPQHF.

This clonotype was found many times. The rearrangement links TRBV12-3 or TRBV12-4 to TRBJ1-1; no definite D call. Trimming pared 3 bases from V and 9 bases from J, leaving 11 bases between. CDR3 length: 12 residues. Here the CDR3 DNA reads TGTGCCAGCAGTTTCGCCGGAGGGAAAGCTTTCTTT. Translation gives CASSFAGGKAFF.

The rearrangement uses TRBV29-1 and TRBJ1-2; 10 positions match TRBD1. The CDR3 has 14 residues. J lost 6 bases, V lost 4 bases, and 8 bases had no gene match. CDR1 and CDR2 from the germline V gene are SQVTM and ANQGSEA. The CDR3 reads CSVGLAGQGNGYTF. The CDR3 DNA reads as TGCAGCGTTGGACTAGCGGGACAGGGGAATGGCTACACCTTC. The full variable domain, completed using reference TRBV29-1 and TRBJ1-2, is SAVISQKPSRDICQRGTSLTIQCQVDSQVTMMFWYRQQPGQSLTLIATANQGSEATYESGFVIDKFPISRPNLTFSTLTVSNMSPEDSSIYLCSVGLAGQGNGYTFGSGTRLTVV.

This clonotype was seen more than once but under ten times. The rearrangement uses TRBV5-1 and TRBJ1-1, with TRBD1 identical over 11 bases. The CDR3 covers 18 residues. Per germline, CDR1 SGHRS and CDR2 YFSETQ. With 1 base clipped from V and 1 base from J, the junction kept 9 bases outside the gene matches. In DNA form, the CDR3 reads TGCGCCAGCAGCTTGTTCGTAGGGACAGGGGGGCCGAACACTGAAGCTTTCTTT. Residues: CASSLFVGTGGPNTEAFF.

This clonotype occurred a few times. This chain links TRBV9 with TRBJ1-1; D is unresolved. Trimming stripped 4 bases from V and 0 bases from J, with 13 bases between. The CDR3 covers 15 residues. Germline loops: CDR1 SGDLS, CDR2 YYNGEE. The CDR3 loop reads CASSSTTVMNTEAFF. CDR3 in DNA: TGTGCCAGCAGCTCGACGACGGTCATGAACACTGAAGCTTTCTTT. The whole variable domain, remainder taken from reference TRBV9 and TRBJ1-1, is DSGVTQTPKHLITATGQRVTLRCSPRSGDLSVYWYQQSLDQGLQFLIQYYNGEERAKGNILERFSAQQFPDLHSELNLSSLELGDSALYFCASSSTTVMNTEAFFGQGTRLTVV.

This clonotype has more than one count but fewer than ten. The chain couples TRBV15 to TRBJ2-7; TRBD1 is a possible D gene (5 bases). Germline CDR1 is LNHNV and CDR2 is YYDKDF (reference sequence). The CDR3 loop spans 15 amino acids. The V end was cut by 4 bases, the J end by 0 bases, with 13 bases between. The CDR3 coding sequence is TGTGCCACCAGCATTGGCCTGGGGCCCTCCTACGAGCAGTACTTC. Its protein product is CATSIGLGPSYEQYF. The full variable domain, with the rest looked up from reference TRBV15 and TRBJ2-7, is DAMVIQNPRYQVTQFGKPVTLSCSQTLNHNVMYWYQQKSSQAPKLLFHYYDKDFNNEADTPDNFQSRRPNTSFCFLDIRSPGLGDTAMYLCATSIGLGPSYEQYFGPGTRLTVT.